This T cell receptor (beta chain) appears in the sequencing data of a study of CD8 T cells in ankylosing spondylitis. General study results and limits: One TCR beta motif, made up of roughly 8 highly homologous variants, appeared characteristic of ankylosing spondylitis blood. Researchers reportedly found disease-linked clones significantly enriched in matched ankylosing spondylitis synovial fluid.

The CDR3 runs 11 residues. The ends were cut back, 7 bases at V and 6 bases at J, with 9 bases in the middle. CDR1 is SEHNR and CDR2 is FQNEAQ in the germline V gene (reference sequence). TCRdb re-called the 5' RACE reads through MiXCR, storing one row per CDR3 protein. This table has approximately 540,000 distinct CDR3 sequences, roughly 13% appearing once. The sample holds many counts of this clonotype. Its antigen is unknown. V usage is TRBV7-9 and J usage is TRBJ1-1; D uncertain. This sequence originates from a male donor with ankylosing spondylitis. The sample taken for sequencing was blood, either unsorted or a sorted T cell fraction (not recorded which). DNA for the CDR3: TGTGCCAGCACCCGAAGCGCTGAAGCTTTCTTT. This sequence encodes CASTRSAEAFF.